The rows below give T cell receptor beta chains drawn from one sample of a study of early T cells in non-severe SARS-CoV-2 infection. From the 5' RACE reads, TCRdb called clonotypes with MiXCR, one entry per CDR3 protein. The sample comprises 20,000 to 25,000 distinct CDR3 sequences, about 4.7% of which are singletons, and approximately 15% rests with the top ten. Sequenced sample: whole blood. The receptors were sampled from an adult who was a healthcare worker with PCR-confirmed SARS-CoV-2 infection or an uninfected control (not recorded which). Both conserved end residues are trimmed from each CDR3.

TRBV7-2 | ASSLVGGTTNTDTQY
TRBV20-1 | SASAGVPTEAF
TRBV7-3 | ASSLNPGANTGELF
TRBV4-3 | ASSQVGAGGAGYT
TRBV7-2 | ASSLEGYEQF
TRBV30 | AWSRTGGNQPQH
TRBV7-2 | ASSEGQIFEKLF
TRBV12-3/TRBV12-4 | ASSLQGLNTEAF
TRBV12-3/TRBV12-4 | ASGSQNTEAF
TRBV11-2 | ASSLGGSHNEQF
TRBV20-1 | SAIKDSTNEQF
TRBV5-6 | ASSLSGGPNSYNEQF
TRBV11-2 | ASSLGGLETQY
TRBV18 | ASSPPANSYEQY
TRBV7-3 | ASSFGGLIDTQY
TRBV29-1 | SVDLGGANYGYT
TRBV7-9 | ASSFFAGQGGRYT
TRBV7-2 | ASSLGTGPVETQY
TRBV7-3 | ASSSTGGFAYNEQF
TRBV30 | AWSLSLGELF
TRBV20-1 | SAGRGQDSNQPQH
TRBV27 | ASSLYSMNTEAF
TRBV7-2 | ASSLHQKETQY
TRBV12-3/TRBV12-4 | ASRDGTGTYNEQF
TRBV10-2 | ASKGSGLDIDRQETQY
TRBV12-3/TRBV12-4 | ASTGLDAAF
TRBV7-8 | ASIPNAGTSRIPTQY
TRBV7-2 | ASGTVLNEKLF